This T cell receptor beta chain derives from a study of blood T cell repertoires in COVID-19. Study overall: There were acute and convalescent COVID-19 samples, and they came from the United States, Italy and Spain. Sources were T cells, B-cell-depleted T cells, or PBMCs; the material itself was cDNA or gDNA.

The CDR3 runs to 14 residues. Trimming pared 7 bases from V and 4 bases from J, leaving 14 bases between. Germline-derived CDR1 and CDR2 are MDHEN and SYDVKM. Original methodology: Amplification of reference gene primers provided the estimated nucleated cell counts. Sequenced by immunoSEQ multiplex PCR; TCRdb stores in-frame clones only, minus some. Clonal size and the V and J genes are those of that table, whereas D and trimming came from the DNA. Of tens of thousands of clones listed, about four fifths are singletons. The chain couples TRBV28 to TRBJ1-5, with D possibly matching TRBD1 (6 bases). The TCR sequence derives from a man aged 45 to 65 with acute or convalescent COVID-19. The sequenced sample consisted of peripheral blood. The CDR3 DNA reads as TGTGCCAGCACAAGGGGGACAAAGAATCAGCCCCAGCATTTT. This gives the protein CASTRGTKNQPQHF.